The rows below give T cell receptor beta chains drawn from one sample of a study of cytomegalovirus exposure and HLA in healthy donors. Repertoires were generated with immunoSEQ multiplex PCR, while TCRdb's copy carries only in-frame clones and drops some. Among hundreds of thousands of clones listed, over 60% were seen once. The sample was PBMCs. These receptors were collected from a man in his forties in good health and CMV-seronegative. CDR3s include the opening cysteine and the closing phenylalanine or tryptophan. A D gene is named only where the DNA matches it firmly. Rows give clone size only sometimes, using once, few, many, or a class for an expanded clone.

v_call,clone_size,d_call,j_call,cdr3_nt,cdr3_aa
TRBV10-1,once,-,TRBJ2-5,TGCGCCAGCAGTGACGGGGGACCGGGCGAAGAGACCCAGTACTTC,CASSDGGPGEETQYF
TRBV6-5,-,TRBD1,TRBJ1-5,TGTGCCAGCTCGACAGGGGCCTCCAATCAGCCCCAGCATTTT,CASSTGASNQPQHF
TRBV2,-,TRBD1,TRBJ2-7,TGTGCCAGCAAAGCAGCGGGACAGGGTACCTACGAGCAGTACTTC,CASKAAGQGTYEQYF
TRBV4-1,-,TRBD2,TRBJ2-7,TGCGCCAGCAGGAGGACTAGCGGGAGCGGGGAGCAGTACTTC,CASRRTSGSGEQYF
TRBV7-3,few,TRBD2,TRBJ2-2,TGTGCCAGCAGCTTAACCAGCGGGGGGATTGTGTTTTTT,CASSLTSGGIVFF
TRBV7-2,-,-,TRBJ1-1,TGTGCCAGCAGCTTAATGACAGCCAACACTGAAGCTTTCTTT,CASSLMTANTEAFF
TRBV6-5,-,-,TRBJ1-5,TGTGCCAGCAGTTACTCGAGAGCCAGCGGTCAGCCCCAGCATTTT,CASSYSRASGQPQHF
TRBV4-3,once,-,TRBJ2-7,TGCGCCAGCAGCCAAGATTCAGTAATCTACGAGCAGTACTTC,CASSQDSVIYEQYF
TRBV6-6,-,-,TRBJ1-5,TGTGCCAGCAGTGGACGGGGGGCCGAACAGCCCCAGCATTTT,CASSGRGAEQPQHF
TRBV19,once,-,TRBJ2-3,TGTGCCAGTAGAAGCGGCCTTCGCACAGATACGCAGTATTTT,CASRSGLRTDTQYF
TRBV29-1,-,-,TRBJ2-3,TGCAGCGTTGAAGAGTCTTTAGGCACAGATACGCAGTATTTT,CSVEESLGTDTQYF
TRBV5-4,-,-,TRBJ2-3,TGTGCCAGCAGCTTCACAGGCACAGATACGCAGTATTTT,CASSFTGTDTQYF
TRBV29-1,-,-,TRBJ2-2,TGCAGCGCCTTCATGAGTCGCGGGGAGCTGTTTTTT,CSAFMSRGELFF
TRBV12-5,once,TRBD2,TRBJ2-7,TGTGCTAGTGGTACTAGCGGGGGCCCCTACGAGCAGTACTTC,CASGTSGGPYEQYF
TRBV7-9,-,TRBD2,TRBJ2-3,TGTGCCAGCAGCTTAGCAGGGACTAGCGGTATCACAGATACGCAGTATTTT,CASSLAGTSGITDTQYF
TRBV4-3,-,TRBD1,TRBJ1-1,TGCGCCAGCAGCCTAACGGGACAGGGTAACACTGAAGCTTTCTTT,CASSLTGQGNTEAFF
TRBV15,-,-,TRBJ2-1,TGTGCCACCAGCAGCCTAGGGGTTGGGATGGGCAATGAGCAGTTCTTC,CATSSLGVGMGNEQFF